This paragraph covers one T cell receptor (beta chain) sequence. Its target is not known. Time point denoted: week 5, during vaccination. Each dose delivered 300 ug of mutant IDH1 20-mer peptide subcutaneously with imiquimod. Donor diagnoses consisted of new WHO grade 3 or 4 IDH1-mutant, ATRX-lost astrocytomas. The repertoire was sequenced with immunoSEQ multiplex PCR; TCRdb's copy has only in-frame clones and lacks some. The data hold about 36,000 clones, with roughly 79% observed a single time. These data belong to a study of a mutant IDH1 vaccine in newly diagnosed glioma. Whole-study context: Patients, over weeks 1, 3, 5, 7, 11, 15, 19 and 23, received a total of eight vaccinations. Once 4-6 weeks had passed after radiotherapy alone, vaccination started, or it started with temozolomide cycles. Patients got radiotherapy, temozolomide, or both beforehand, and most got both.

Trimming took off 4 bases at V and 4 bases at J, with 11 bases between the two ends. The germline gives CDR1 SGHRS, CDR2 YFSETQ. CDR3 length equals 14 residues. The specimen comprised PBMCs, sampled from a glioma patient whose treatment included an IDH1 peptide vaccine. The receptor was isolated from a man aged 50 to 60 with glioma. The chain uses TRBV5-1 and TRBJ2-2; TRBD2 is a possible D gene (6 bases). CDR3 nucleotide sequence: TGCGCCAGCAGCCCCGACGGGAGCACCGGGGAGCTGTTTTTT. Amino acid sequence: CASSPDGSTGELFF.